The source of this TCR beta chain is a study of cytomegalovirus exposure and HLA in healthy donors. The study, taken as a whole, reports: A later analysis linked a missense DCLRE1C variant to TCR beta V- and J-gene trimming. What was likely a sequencing artifact was a cluster of highly shared sequence variants.

Trimming cost V 6 bases and J 1 base; bases outside gene matches: 3. Germline V gene sequence: CDR1 SEHNR, CDR2 FQNEAQ (reference sequence). The CDR3 is made up of 14 amino acids. The primer mix had 60 Vbeta and 13 Jbeta primers. Measured with immunoSEQ multiplex PCR; TCRdb has only the in-frame clones, and not every one. Here the sample spans approximately 70,000 clones, around 77% being singletons. This clone was detected only once. The antigen is not known. V and J are TRBV7-9 and TRBJ2-7; 10 bases line up with TRBD1. The material sequenced was PBMCs. The clonotype originates from a man aged 50 to 60 in good health and CMV-seronegative. The CDR3 DNA reads as TGTGCCAGCAGGGGACAGGGGCCTTCCTACGAGCAGTACTTC. Its translation: CASRGQGPSYEQYF.